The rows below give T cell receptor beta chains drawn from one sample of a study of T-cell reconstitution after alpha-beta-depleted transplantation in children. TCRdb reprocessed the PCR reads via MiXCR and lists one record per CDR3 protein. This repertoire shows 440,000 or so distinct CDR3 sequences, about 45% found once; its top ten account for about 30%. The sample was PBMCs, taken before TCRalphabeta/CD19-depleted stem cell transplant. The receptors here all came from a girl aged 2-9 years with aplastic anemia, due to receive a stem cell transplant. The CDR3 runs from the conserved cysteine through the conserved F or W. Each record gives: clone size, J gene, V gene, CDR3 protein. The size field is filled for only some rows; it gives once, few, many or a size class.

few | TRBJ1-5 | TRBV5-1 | CASSLGTQGFNQPQHF
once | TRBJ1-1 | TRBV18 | CASSPPTGGGNTEAFF
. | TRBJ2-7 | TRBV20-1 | CSALDRTPYEQYF
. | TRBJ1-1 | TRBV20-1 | CSAKRASAFF
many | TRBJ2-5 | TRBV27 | CAGETQYF
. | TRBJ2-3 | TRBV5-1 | CASSLVGQGLTDTQYF
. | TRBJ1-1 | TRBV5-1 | CASSAAPGSNTEAFF
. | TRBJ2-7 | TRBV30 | CAWGDSTGEQYF
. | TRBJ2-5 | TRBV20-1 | CSAMGPPQEEETQYF
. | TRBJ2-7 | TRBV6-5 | CASSYAGPLSEQYF
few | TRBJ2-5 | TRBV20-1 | CSARDQGRQETQYF
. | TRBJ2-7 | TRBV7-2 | CASSLAVGQGAYEQYF
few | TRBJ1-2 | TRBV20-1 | CSATSGQSYGYTF
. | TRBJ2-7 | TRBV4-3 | CASSHVSSGYAYEQYF
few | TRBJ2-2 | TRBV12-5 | CASGPIRNTGELFF
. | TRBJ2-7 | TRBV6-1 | CASKRDASYEQYF
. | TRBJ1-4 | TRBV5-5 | CASSWTGDNEKLFF
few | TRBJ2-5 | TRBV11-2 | CASSSNRGAETQYF
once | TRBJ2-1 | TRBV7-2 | CASSLMFNEQFF
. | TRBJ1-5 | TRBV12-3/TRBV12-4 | CASTGTVSNQPQHF
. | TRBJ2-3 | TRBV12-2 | CASRSVQSGGRGDTQYF
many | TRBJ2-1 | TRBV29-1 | CSVEDPYSRANNEQFF
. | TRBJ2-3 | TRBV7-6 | CASSLSNNPTDTQYF
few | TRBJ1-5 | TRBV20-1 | CSASLGGNRGNQPQHF
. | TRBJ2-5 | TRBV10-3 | CAIPGEKETQYF
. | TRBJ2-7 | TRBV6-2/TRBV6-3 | CASSQPPRDFEQYF
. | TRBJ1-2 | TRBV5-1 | CASSSGRSTGGYTF
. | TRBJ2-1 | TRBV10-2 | CASSEFGTSYNEQFF
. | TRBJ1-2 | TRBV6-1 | CASSRTGAAGYTF
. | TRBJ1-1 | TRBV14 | CASSQLRGSWTEAFF
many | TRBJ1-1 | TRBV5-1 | CASSLEGGWNTEAFF
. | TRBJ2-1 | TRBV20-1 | CSARTSGLHYNEQFF
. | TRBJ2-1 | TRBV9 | CASSVGPASGLNEQFF
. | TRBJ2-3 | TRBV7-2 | CASSKTGGRDTQYF
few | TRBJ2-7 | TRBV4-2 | CARGPRLPYEQYF
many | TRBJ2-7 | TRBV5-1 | CASSPTGGFEQYF
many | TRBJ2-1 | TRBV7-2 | CASSLGGSEQFF
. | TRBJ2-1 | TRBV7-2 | CASSIKYEQFF
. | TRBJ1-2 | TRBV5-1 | CASSLDVGDYGYTF
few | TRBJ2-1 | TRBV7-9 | CASSTWGGDEQFF
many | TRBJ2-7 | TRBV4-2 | CASSQTTGAYEQYF
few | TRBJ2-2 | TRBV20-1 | CSARGLAGGLNGELFF
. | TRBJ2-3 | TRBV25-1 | CASSDYTDTQYF
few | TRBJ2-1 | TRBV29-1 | CSVGPSPHEGRSKEEFF
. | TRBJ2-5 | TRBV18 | CASSPQLKTQYF
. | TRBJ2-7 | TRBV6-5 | CASSYSSGIYEQYF
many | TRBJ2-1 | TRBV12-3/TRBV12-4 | CASSLGTNEQFF
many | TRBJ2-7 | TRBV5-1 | CASSPALLAETYEQYF
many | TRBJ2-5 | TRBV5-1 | CASSGLATGDIQYF
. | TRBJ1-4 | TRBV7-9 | CASSLRTVLPGEKLFF
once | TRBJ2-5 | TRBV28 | CASSTNPGTVQETQYF
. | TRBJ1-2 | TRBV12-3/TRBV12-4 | CASSLPGYYGDTF
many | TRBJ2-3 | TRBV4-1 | CASSQDSEVFIAKTDTQYF
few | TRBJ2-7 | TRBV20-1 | CSAGGLAFPYEQYF
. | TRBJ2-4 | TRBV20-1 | CSAAGTGGASKNIQYF
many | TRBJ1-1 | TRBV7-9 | CASSLGQELNTEAFF
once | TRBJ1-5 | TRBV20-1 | CSAKYGISNQPQHF
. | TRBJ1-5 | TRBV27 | CASSFSGNSNQPQHF
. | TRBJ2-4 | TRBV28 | CASGVRGLAKNIQYF
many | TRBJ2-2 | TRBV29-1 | CSVGDGGSGSITGELFF